This T cell receptor beta chain was recorded in a study of OX40 agonist ivuxolimab in advanced cancers. About the research overall: A history of anti-PD-1, anti-PD-L1 or anti-CTLA-4 therapy was acceptable, and over 35% had some. General observations from the study: On average, a greater number of expanded clones characterised CD8+ T cells relative to CD4+. At 0.1 to 3.0 mg/kg and by week 6, clonal expansion occurred in CD4+ and CD8+ blood T cells.

The V end was cut by 4 bases, the J end by 2 bases, with 12 bases between. Looked up from germline, CDR1 is MNHEY and CDR2 is SMNVEV (reference sequence). The CDR3 has 14 residues. Worth noting for this clone: The target antigen is unknown.

Data came from immunoSEQ multiplex PCR; TCRdb stores just in-frame clones and leaves some out. Among 100,000 to 150,000 clones, under 95% were seen once, and the ten largest hold 0.7% to 0.85%. The receptor was derived from an adult with an advanced solid tumor such as melanoma, head and neck, liver or kidney cancer. Sequences were derived from CD4+ or CD8+ T cells sorted from blood, sampled in a trial of the OX40 agonist ivuxolimab. The genes are TRBV27 and TRBJ2-7; tentative D call: TRBD2 (5 bases). For the CDR3, the DNA is TGTGCCAGCAGTTATGTCCGGGGAGCCTACGAGCAGTACTTC. Its translation: CASSYVRGAYEQYF.